This T cell receptor (beta chain) was profiled in a study of T cells in Graves' hyperthyroidism and ophthalmopathy (dated by TCRdb to between 2018 and 2020). Context from the whole study: Peripheral blood was sampled at the time of initial diagnosis, prior to any treatment. Whether ophthalmopathy could be predicted prospectively was tested in an independent validation cohort made up of roughly 19 hyperthyroidism patients plus 17 patients who later progressed to ophthalmopathy. A discovery cohort of about a hundred patients, roughly 45 with Graves' ophthalmopathy and approximately 57 with stable Graves' hyperthyroidism, was used to find distinguishing TCR V-J signatures. For training and testing, the 100 or so patients in the discovery cohort were randomly divided in a 7:3 ratio. In roughly six Graves' hyperthyroidism patients, the study also compared T-cell repertoires from thyroid tissue with T-cell repertoires from blood. The paper describes TCR Vbeta CDR3 sequencing of 135 peripheral blood samples, made up of 43 ophthalmopathy patients, around 73 hyperthyroidism patients and 17 progressor patients. After blood sampling, hyperthyroidism patients were treated with methimazole at a starting dose of 30 mg daily, and ophthalmopathy patients were treated with high-dose intravenous methylprednisolone.

CDR1 LGHDT and CDR2 YNNKEL were looked up in the germline V gene (reference sequence). V loses 2 bases of germline sequence and J loses 5 bases, and the interval between the two ends is 6 bases. The CDR3 spans 12 residues, from the cysteine through the phenylalanine. Only CDR3 DNA remains: 36 bases, in frame from the first base. With respect to this clonotype: Its antigen is not yet known. It has no much larger one-base neighbor in the sample; base qualities were not kept.

The study at large found these results: During validation, the model predicted progression to ophthalmopathy a median of about 6.5 months ahead of onset, with 70.59% sensitivity and 72.22% specificity. In cross-validation, a model built on a 13 V-J signature told ophthalmopathy apart from stable hyperthyroidism with under 90% sensitivity and 81% to 82% specificity, and in testing the same model reached 80%/75%. Most expanded thyroid clonotypes (frequency above 0.001) were also detected in blood, a finding suggesting that blood repertoires may reflect thyroid immune responses. No statistical method was used to fix the sample size in advance, and group allocation was not hidden from the investigators.

Graves' hyperthyroidism was defined as stable when no progression to ophthalmopathy occurred over 18 months of follow-up. Hyperthyroidism patients were newly diagnosed, with disease duration under 2 months, and aged 18 to 65 years. Patients with uncontrolled infections, other autoimmune diseases, pregnancy or lactation were excluded. Diagnoses were based on clinical symptoms, serum thyroxine and TRAb, thyroid ultrasound and orbital computed tomography. PBMCs were isolated from 10 ml of fresh peripheral blood by Ficoll-Paque density gradient centrifugation. Total RNA was extracted using Trizol reagent, and RNA quality was assessed on an Agilent 2100 Bioanalyzer. The TCR beta CDR3 regions were amplified from the RNA transcripts. For the first round of RT-PCR on the TCR CDR3, the HTBI primer set was used together with the Qiagen OneStep RT-PCR kit. Libraries were constructed in a second round of multiplex PCR, after which size selection and purification were performed. Sequencing of the libraries was done on an Illumina HiSeq2000 using paired-end 100 bp reads. The original pipeline was this. Raw data were processed with SOAPnuke, discarding reads with adapters, uncalled bases, mean Phred below 15, or no exact constant-primer or identifier match. High-quality paired reads were merged with COPE v1.2.5, and unique nucleotide sequences were defined as clonotypes. Clonotypes were aligned to IMGT TRBV, TRBD and TRBJ reference segments using MiTCR v1.1. Analysis was restricted to V-J combinations with a frequency above 0.0001, which covered roughly 99% of repertoires. The TCS score was defined as F50 (clonal expansion) divided by E x V (chaos), with BLOSUM62-based TCRdist calculated between CDR3 peptides within each V-J. Welch's t-statistics and random forest reduced 450 to 600 V-J features to 13, which were used in a naive Bayes classifier (R e1071). The public reads were quality trimmed at Q25 with fastp and then assembled into clones with MiXCR by TCRdb, keeping productive beta chains. Entries are consolidated by CDR3 protein sequence, retaining the most common genes and DNA. It is TCRdb's table, rather than the study itself, that gives the V and J calls and clone size. This sample lists about 350,000 distinct CDR3 sequences; approximately 14% were detected once. The ten largest clones represent about 22% of the sample.

The receptor's source is a woman aged 30 to 39 with Graves' hyperthyroidism. Sequenced material: blood. The sequence is built from TRBV3-1 and TRBJ2-5, with no reliable assignment of the D segment. The nucleotide sequence is given as TGTGCCAGCAGCCAACTAGTGGAGACCCAGTACTTC. It translates to CASSQLVETQYF.